The TCR beta chain under discussion was sequenced for a study of control samples from healthy donors and cancer patients. Profiled with immunoSEQ multiplex PCR; TCRdb holds only in-frame clones, not every one. The data show roughly 86,000 clones, about nine tenths seen once. The sequence came from a woman aged 18-35 years in good health. The sequencing sample was made of blood.

The chain's CDR3 is CASSQYRGLEEKLFF. The CDR3 bases are TGTGCCAGCAGCCAGTACAGGGGGCTCGAAGAAAAACTGTTTTTT. The chain uses TRBV14 and TRBJ1-4, with TRBD1 identical over 9 bases. The CDR3 contains 15 residues. V dropped 3 bases and J dropped 8; count of bases not matched to a gene: 7. The germline CDR1 and CDR2 sequences are SGHDN and FVKESK.